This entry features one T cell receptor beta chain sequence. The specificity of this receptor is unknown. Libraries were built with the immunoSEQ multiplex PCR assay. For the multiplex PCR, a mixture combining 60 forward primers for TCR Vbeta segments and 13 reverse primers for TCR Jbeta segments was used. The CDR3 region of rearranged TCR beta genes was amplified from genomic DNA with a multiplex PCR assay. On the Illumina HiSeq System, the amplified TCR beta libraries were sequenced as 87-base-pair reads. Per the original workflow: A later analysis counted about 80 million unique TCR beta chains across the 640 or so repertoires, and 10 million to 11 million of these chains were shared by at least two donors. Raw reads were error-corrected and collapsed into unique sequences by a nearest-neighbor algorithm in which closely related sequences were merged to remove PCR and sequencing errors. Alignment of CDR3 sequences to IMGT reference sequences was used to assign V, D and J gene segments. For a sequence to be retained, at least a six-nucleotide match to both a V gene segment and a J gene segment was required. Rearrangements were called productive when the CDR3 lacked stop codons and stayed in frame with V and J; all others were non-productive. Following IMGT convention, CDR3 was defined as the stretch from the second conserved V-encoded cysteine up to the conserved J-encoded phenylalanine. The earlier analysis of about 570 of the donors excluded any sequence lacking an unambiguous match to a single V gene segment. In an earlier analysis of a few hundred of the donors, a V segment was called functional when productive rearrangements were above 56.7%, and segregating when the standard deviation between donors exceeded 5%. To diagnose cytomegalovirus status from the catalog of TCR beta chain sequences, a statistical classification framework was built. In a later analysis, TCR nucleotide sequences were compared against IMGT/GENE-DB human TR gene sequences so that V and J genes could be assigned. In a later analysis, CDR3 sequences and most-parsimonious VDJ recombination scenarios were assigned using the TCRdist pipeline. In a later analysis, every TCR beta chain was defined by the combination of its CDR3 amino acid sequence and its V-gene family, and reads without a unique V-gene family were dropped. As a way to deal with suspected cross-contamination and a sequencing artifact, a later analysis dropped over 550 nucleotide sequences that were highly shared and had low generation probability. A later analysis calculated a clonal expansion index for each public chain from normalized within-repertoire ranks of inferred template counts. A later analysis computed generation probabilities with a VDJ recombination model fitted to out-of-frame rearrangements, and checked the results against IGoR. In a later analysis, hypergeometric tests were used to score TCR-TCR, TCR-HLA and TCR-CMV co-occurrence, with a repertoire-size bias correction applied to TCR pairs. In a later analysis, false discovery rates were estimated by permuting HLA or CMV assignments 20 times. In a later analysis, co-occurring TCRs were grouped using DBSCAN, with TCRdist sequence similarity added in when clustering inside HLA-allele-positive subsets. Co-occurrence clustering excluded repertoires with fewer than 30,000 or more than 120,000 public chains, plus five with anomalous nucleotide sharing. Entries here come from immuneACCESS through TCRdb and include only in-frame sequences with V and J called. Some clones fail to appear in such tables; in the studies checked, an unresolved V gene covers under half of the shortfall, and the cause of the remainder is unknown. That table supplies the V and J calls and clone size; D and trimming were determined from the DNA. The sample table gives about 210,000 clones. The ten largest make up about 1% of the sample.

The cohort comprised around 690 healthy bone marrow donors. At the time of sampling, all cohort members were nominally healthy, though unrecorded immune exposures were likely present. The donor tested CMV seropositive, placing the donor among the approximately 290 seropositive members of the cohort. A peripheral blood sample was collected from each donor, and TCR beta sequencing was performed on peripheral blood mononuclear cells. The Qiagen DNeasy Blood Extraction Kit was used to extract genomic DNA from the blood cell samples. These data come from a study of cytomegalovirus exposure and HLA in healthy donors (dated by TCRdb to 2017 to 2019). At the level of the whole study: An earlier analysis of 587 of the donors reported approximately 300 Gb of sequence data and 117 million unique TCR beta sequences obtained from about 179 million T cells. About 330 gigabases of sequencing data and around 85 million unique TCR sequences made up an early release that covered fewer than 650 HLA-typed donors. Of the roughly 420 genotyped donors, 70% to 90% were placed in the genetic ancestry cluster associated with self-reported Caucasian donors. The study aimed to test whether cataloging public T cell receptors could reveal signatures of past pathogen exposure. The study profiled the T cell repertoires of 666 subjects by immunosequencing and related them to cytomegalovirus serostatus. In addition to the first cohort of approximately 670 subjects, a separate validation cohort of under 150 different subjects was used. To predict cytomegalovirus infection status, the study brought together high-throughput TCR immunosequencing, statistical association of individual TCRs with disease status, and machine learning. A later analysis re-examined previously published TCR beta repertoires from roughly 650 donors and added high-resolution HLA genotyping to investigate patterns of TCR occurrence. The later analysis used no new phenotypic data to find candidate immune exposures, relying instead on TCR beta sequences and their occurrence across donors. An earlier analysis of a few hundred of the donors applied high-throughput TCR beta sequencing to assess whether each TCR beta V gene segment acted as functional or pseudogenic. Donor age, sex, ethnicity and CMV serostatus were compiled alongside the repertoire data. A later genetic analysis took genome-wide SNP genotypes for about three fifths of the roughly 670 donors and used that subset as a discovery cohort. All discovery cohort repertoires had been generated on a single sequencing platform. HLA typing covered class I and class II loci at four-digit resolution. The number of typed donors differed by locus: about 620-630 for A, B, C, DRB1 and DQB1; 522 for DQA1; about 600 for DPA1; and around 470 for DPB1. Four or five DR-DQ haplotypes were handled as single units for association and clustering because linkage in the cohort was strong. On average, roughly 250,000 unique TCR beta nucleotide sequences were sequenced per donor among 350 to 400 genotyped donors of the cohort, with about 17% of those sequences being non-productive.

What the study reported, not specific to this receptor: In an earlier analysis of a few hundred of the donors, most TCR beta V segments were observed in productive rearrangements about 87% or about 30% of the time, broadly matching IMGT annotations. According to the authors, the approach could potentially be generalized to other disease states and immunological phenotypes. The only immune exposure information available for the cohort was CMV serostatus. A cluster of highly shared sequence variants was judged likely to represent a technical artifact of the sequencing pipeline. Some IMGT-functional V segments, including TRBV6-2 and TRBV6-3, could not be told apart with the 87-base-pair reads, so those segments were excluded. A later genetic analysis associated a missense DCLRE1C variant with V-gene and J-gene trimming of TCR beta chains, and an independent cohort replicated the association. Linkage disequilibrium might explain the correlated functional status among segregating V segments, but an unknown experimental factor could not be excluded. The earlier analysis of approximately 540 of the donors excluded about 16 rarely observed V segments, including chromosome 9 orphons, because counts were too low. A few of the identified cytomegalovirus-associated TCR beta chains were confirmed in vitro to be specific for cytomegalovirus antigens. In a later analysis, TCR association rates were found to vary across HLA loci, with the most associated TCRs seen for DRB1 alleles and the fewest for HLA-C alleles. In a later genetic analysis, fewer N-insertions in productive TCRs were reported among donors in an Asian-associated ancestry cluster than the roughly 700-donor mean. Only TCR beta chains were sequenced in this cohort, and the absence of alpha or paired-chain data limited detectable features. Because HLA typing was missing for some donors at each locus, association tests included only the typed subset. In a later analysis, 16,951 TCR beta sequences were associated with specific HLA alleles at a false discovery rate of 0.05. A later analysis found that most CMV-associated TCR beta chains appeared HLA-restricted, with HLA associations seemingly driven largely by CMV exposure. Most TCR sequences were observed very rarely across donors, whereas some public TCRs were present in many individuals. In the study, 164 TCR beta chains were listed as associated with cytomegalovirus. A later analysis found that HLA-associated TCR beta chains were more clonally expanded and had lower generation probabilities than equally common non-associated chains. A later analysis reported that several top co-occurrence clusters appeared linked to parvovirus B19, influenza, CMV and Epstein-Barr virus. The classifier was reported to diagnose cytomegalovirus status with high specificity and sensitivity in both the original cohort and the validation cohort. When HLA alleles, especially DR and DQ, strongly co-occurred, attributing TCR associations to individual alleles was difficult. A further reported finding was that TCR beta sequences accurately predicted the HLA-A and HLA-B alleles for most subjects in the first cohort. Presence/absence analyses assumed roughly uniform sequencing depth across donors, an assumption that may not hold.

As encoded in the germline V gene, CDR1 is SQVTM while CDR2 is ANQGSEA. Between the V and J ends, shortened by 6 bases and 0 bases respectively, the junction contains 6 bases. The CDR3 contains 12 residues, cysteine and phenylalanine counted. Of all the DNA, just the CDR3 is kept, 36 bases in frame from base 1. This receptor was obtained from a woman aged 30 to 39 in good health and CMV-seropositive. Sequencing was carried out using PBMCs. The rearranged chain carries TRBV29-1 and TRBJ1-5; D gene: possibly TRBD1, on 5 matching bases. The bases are TGCAGCGTAGGGGATAGCAATCAGCCCCAGCATTTT. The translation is CSVGDSNQPQHF.